This section outlines one T cell receptor (beta chain) sequence together with its context. Its target antigen remains unknown. No base quality information exists; no much larger clone differs at one position. The data stem from a study of T cell responses to AZD1222 COVID-19 vaccine (dated by TCRdb to 2020 to 2023). With respect to the entire study: Because spike-specific TCR depth and breadth did not differ between the two schedules, AZD1222 recipients who got a second dose at roughly 4 weeks were pooled with those who got a second dose at roughly 12 weeks. TCR sequencing covered some 250 trial participants: about 210 given two doses of AZD1222 and 26 given two doses of MenACWY control vaccine. Trial participants were enrolled by age into 18-55, 56-69 and 70-plus year subgroups, with about 150, 28 and 57 TCR-sequenced participants respectively.

Including cysteine and phenylalanine, the CDR3 has 19 amino acids. Only the CDR3 DNA stays, 57 bases, in frame from base 1. CDR1 and CDR2 are read off the germline V gene (reference sequence) as MNHEY and SMNVEV. The V end gives up 6 bases and the J end 0 bases, leaving 19 bases in the junction not matched to a gene. General findings and caveats noted by the study authors: The vaccine-associated CD4 TCRs covered the entire spike protein, and the dominant responses fell in regions 160-218 and 743-854. Conclusions about previously exposed vaccinees are limited, since just five or six AZD1222 recipients were seropositive for SARS-CoV-2 at baseline. Participants were mostly white British and included more females than males, and it was suggested by the authors that clonal diversity may have been underestimated. Reportedly, close to half of the unique spike-specific TCRs recognized epitopes lying outside the regions that are mutated in the B.1.351 and B.1.1.7 variants. The 56-69-year group was small, and its depth increase did not reach significance, likely because of low power. After two AZD1222 doses, spike-specific TCR breadth and depth were significantly higher than at day 0 and than in MenACWY recipients. Because no day 14 peak-response samples were available, the repertoires could be characterized only after the peak T cell response.

The CDR3 regions of human TCRbeta chains were analyzed by immunosequencing. In the original analysis: TCRs in the repertoires were compared against a reference library of SARS-CoV-2-specific TCRs that had been generated with the MIRA antigen-specificity platform. Breadth was defined as the fraction of unique TCRs that were SARS-CoV-2-associated. Depth was defined as the fraction of total T cells that were SARS-CoV-2-associated. Using the MIRA data, each spike-specific TCR was assigned both to the spike region to which the TCR was reactive and to a CD4 or CD8 class. Log10-transformed breadth and depth values were compared by one-way ANOVA with Sidak's multiple comparisons tests. TCRdb re-hosts the immuneACCESS table, in-frame sequences only. Its copies lack some clones; in the studies checked, an unresolved V gene accounts for under half of them, and the cause for the rest is not known. V, J and clone size were drawn from that table, and D and trimming were deduced from the DNA. Counted in this sample were 150,000 to 200,000 clones; just under 95% of them appeared once. The ten largest clones capture approximately 1% of the sample.

Explained via the paper, the time point label denotes: baseline before first vaccination. Vaccinee samples were obtained from the UK trials COV001 and COV002, which included a single-blind randomized controlled phase 2/3 trial of AZD1222 (ChAdOx1 nCoV-19) in healthy adults. Trial participant PBMC samples were collected at day 0 and day 28 after the second dose for TCRbeta chain sequencing. In this chain, TRBV27 is recombined with TRBJ1-2; TRBD1 matches 7 bases in the middle. Here the sequenced sample was peripheral blood, taken on day 0 of AZD1222 vaccination. This clonotype was obtained from an adult in good health. The DNA is as follows: TGTGCCAGCAGCGCCCAGATCCCGACAGGGTATAGAGCTAACTATGGCTACACCTTC. Its coded protein is CASSAQIPTGYRANYGYTF.